This T cell receptor (beta chain) was recorded in a study of OX40 agonist ivuxolimab in advanced cancers. Clones were sequenced by immunoSEQ multiplex PCR, and TCRdb holds only the in-frame ones, with some missing. The table includes tens of thousands of clones, roughly 94% detected once. CDR3 length: 15 residues. V lost 3 bases and J lost 4, with 13 bases in between. CDR1 and CDR2 (germline): SNHLY, FYNNEI. Here the sequenced sample was CD4+ or CD8+ T cells sorted from blood, taken in a trial of the OX40 agonist ivuxolimab. This sequence originates from an adult with an advanced solid tumor such as melanoma, head and neck, liver or kidney cancer. The rearrangement links TRBV2 to TRBJ1-5; D is unresolved. The CDR3 sequence is CASSEGRSPNQPQHF. CDR3 nucleotide sequence: TGTGCCAGCAGTGAGGGCCGGTCCCCGAATCAGCCCCAGCATTTT.